This T cell receptor (beta chain) stems from a study of blood T cell repertoires in COVID-19 (dated by TCRdb to 2018 to 2020). Study-wide context: The collaborator samples originated in the United States, Italy and Spain and spanned the acute and convalescent phases of COVID-19. The material from the prospective study consisted of cDNA or gDNA derived from T cells, B-cell-depleted T cells, or PBMCs. The dataset comprised deeply sampled blood TCRbeta repertoires from subjects exposed to, actively infected with, or recovered from COVID-19. The repertoires were released in a freely available public database meant as a resource for research on the immune response to SARS-CoV-2. Samples came from the ongoing ImmuneRACE study (first 160 participants) plus 1,254 subjects from 6 global collaborators. Sample metadata almost always included a de-identified subject ID, COVID-19 status, age in years and sex. Where available, HLA class I and class II types were taken from metadata supplied by the sample provider and were not determined by assay-based typing. Overall study outcomes, separate from this receptor: The amount of clinical and demographic metadata varied by source and participant and was provided uncurated.

The immunoSEQ Assay, a bias-controlled multiplex PCR, was used to amplify TCRbeta CDR3 regions from genomic DNA. Turning to the authors' computational methods: Within the assay, amplification of reference gene primers was used to estimate how many nucleated cells each sample contained. Sequence reads were collapsed and filtered to measure the absolute abundance of every unique TCRbeta CDR3 rearrangement. For each sample, productive Simpson clonality was calculated by taking the square root of Simpson's diversity index across productive rearrangements. Drawn from immuneACCESS, this table holds only the in-frame rearrangements with V and J called that TCRdb kept. Clones are partly lost; checked studies trace under half to an unresolved V gene and leave the rest unexplained. That table furnishes V, J and clone size, whereas the DNA furnished D and trimming. The sample has 250,000 to 300,000 clones on record, 88% of them singletons. Around 11% of the sample belongs to the ten largest clones.

Comments on this clone: The clone's antigen remains unknown. There are no base qualities to consult, and no much larger clone falls within one base.

V is clipped by 5 bases and J by 5 bases, and the sequence between their germline boundaries is 13 bases long. For CDR1 and CDR2, the germline V gene (reference sequence) lists LNHNV and YYDKDF. The CDR3 goes from the cysteine to the phenylalanine over 14 residues. Just CDR3 DNA is preserved here, 42 bases in frame from base 1. At one collaborating source in Seattle, patients were enrolled during active infection and were followed longitudinally through the course of disease. Whole blood was collected in K2EDTA tubes by collaborating institutions according to the institutions' own protocols. Collaborator samples were shipped for TCRbeta analysis as frozen whole blood, isolated PBMCs, or DNA extracted from either sample type.

The sequencing input was peripheral blood. This TCR was recovered from a woman aged 25 to 45 with COVID-19, enrolled during active disease. Rearrangement joined TRBV15 to TRBJ1-5, with the D gene not clear enough to name. This receptor carries the CDR3 CATSLGRVDQPQHF. The nucleotide sequence is given as TGTGCCACCAGCCTAGGGAGGGTGGATCAGCCCCAGCATTTT.